The entry that follows covers one T cell receptor beta chain sequence. Its antigen remains unidentified. No qualities accompany the bases; no much larger clone lies one base away. This record belongs to a study of T cells in localized non-small cell lung cancer (dated by TCRdb to 2018 to 2021). Regarding the study in general: The study examined T cell repertoires in approximately 240 patients with early-stage NSCLC and compared tumors with uninvolved tumor-adjacent lungs. The cohort comprised 236 treatment-naïve NSCLC patients with resected, localized lung tumors. A mean age of approximately 70 years was recorded for the NSCLC patients, of whom under 150 were male and more than 85 were female.

The immunoSEQ Assay was used to sequence TCR beta CDR3 regions from DNA. On the study's bioinformatics: To compute T cell density, TCR beta template counts were normalized to usable DNA, which was estimated by amplifying housekeeping genes. Using the preseqR package, richness was estimated by extrapolating to 120,000 templates for tissue samples and 400,000 templates for PBMC samples. Clonality was defined by subtracting Pielou's evenness from one. To identify tissue-enriched TCRs, differential abundance testing was run on productive amino-acid clonotypes with a minimum total count of 5 and an alpha of 0.1. The Jaccard Index and the Morisita Overlap Index were used to measure how much the repertoires overlapped between compartments. GLIPH clustered TCR beta CDR3s with public tetramer-defined viral CDR3s; viral motifs required at least three viral sequences plus V-gene enrichment. As stored in TCRdb, this immuneACCESS dataset retains in-frame rearrangements with V and J assigned. A fraction of the clones does not appear; measured against another copy, unresolved V genes explain less than half of the discrepancy, and the remainder lacks a known reason. Clone size and V and J calls were adopted from that table, with D and trimming inferred from the DNA. Here the sample has about 31,000 clones; roughly nine tenths occur a single time. The top ten constitute 10% to 13% of the sample.

General findings and caveats noted by the study authors: Higher blood T cell density associated with longer overall survival, while higher adjacent-lung clonality associated with shorter survival. Because of the exploratory design, TCR variables were selected using unadjusted p-values without false-discovery rate correction. Because multi-region sequencing of the tumors was not done, intratumor heterogeneity could not be ruled out. The highest T cell clonality was observed in uninvolved tumor-adjacent lung, where clonality exceeded that of tumor, suggesting that antigenic responses were more focused in uninvolved tumor-adjacent lung. A median of approximately 57 of the top 100 tumor clones were detected in paired uninvolved adjacent lung, and 28 of these tumor clones were also found among the top 100 clones of the paired uninvolved adjacent lung.

The CDR3 has 14 amino acids, counting the end cysteine and phenylalanine. The kept DNA is CDR3 alone, 42 bases in frame from the first base. Taken from the germline V gene (reference sequence), the CDR1 and CDR2 loops are GTSNPN and SVGIG. V and J are trimmed by 2 bases and 2 bases, and the gene matches miss 3 bases of the junction. At diagnosis, tumor, uninvolved tumor-adjacent lung and peripheral blood were collected and then preserved as a mix of FFPE and fresh-frozen material. For TCR repertoire profiling, the blood samples were analyzed as peripheral blood mononuclear cells. This TCR derives from a woman aged 35-70 years with stage I lung adenocarcinoma. Rearrangement joined TRBV30 to TRBJ1-3; 7 central nucleotides agree with TRBD1. The sequenced sample was peripheral blood, obtained before any cancer treatment. Here is the DNA: TGTGCCTGGAGTTTCAGGGGGACTGGAAACACCATATATTTT. Translated, this gives CAWSFRGTGNTIYF.